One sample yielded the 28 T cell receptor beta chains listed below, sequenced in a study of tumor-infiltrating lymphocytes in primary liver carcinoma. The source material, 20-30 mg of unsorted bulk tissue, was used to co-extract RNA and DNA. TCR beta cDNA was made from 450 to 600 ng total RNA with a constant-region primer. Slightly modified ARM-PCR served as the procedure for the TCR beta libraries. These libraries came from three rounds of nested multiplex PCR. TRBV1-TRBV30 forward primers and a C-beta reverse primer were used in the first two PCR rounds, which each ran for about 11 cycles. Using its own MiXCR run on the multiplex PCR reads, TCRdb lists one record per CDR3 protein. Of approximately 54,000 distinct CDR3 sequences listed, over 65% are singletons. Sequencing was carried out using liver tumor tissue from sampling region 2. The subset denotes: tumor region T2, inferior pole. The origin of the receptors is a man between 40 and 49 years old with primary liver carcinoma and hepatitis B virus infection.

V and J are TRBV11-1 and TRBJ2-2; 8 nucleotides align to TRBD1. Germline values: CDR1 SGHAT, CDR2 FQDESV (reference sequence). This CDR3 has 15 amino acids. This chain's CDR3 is CVSRAGGLSTGELFF. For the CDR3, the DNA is TGTGTCAGTAGAGCAGGGGGCCTGAGCACCGGGGAGCTGTTTTTT.

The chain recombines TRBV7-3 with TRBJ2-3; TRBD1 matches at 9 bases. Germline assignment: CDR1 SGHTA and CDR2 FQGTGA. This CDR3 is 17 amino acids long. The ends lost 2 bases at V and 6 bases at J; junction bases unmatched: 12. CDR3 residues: CASSLATTGTGMDTQYF. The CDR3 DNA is TGTGCCAGCAGCTTAGCCACCACCGGGACAGGGATGGATACGCAGTATTTT.

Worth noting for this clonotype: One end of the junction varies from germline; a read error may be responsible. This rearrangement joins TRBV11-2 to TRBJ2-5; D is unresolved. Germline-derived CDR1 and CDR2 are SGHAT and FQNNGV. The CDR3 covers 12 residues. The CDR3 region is CASSSEERAQYF. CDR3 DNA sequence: TGTGCCAGTAGCTCAGAGGAAAGGGCCCAGTATTTC.

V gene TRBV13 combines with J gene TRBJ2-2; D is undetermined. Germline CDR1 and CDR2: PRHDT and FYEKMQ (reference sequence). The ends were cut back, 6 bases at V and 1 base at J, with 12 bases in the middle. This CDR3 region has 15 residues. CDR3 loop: CASRFVSVNTGELFF. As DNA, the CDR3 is TGTGCCAGCAGATTCGTCAGTGTGAACACCGGGGAGCTGTTTTTT. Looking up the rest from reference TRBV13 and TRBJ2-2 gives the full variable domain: AAGVIQSPRHLIKEKRETATLKCYPIPRHDTVYWYQQGPGQDPQFLISFYEKMQSDKGSIPDRFSAQQFSDYHSELNMSSLELGDSALYFCASRFVSVNTGELFFGEGSRLTVL.

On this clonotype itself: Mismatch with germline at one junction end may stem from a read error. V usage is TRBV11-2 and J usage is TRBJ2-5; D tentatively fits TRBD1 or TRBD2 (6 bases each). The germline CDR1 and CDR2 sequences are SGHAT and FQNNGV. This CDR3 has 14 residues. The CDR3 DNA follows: TGTACCAACAGCTTCGGGGGCAGTCAAGGGACCCAGTACTTC. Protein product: CTNSFGGSQGTQYF.

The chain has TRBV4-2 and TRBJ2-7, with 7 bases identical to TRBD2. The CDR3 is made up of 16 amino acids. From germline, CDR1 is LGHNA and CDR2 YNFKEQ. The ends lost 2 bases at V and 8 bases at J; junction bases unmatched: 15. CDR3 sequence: CASSQSGDGGTIKQYF. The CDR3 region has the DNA TGTGCCAGCAGCCAATCCGGAGACGGGGGGACGATAAAGCAGTACTTC.

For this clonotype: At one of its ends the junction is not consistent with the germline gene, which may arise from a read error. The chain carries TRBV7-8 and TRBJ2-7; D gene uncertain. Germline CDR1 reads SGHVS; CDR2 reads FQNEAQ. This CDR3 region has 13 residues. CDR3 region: CVSSLALSHEQYF. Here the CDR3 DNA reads TGTGTCAGCAGCTTAGCCCTCTCCCACGAGCAGTACTTC. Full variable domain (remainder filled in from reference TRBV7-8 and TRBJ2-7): GAGVSQSPRYKVAKRGQDVALRCDPISGHVSLFWYQQALGQGPEFLTYFQNEAQLDKSGLPSDRFFAERPEGSVSTLKIQRTQQEDSAVYLCVSSLALSHEQYFGPGTRLTVT.

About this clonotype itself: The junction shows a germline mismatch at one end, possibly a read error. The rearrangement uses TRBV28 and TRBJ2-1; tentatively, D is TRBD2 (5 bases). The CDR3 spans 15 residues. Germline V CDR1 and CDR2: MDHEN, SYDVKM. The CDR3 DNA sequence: TGTGCCAGCAGTCCCCGGACGGGGTCCTACAATGATCAGTTCTTC. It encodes CASSPRTGSYNDQFF.

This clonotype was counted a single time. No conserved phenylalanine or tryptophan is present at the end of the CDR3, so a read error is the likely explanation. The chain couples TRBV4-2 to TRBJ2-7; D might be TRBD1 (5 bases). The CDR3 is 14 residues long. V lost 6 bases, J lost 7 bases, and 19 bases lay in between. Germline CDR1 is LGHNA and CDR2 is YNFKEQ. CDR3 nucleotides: TGTGCCAGCAGTCAAACCTCGACAGCCCGGGAGCAGTACCTC. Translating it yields CASSQTSTAREQYL.

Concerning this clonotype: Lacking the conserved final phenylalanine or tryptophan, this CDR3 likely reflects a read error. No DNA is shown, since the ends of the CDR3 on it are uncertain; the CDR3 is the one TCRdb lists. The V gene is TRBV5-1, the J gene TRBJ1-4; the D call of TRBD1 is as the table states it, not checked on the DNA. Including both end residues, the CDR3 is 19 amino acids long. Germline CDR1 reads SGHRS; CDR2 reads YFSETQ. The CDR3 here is CASSSGVLEPGQDGEKLFI.

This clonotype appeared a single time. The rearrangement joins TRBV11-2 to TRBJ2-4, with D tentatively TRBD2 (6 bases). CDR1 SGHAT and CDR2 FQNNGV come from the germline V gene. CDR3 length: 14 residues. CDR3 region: CASNPQRGWDIQYF. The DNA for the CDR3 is TGTGCAAGTAACCCCCAACGGGGGTGGGACATTCAGTACTTC.

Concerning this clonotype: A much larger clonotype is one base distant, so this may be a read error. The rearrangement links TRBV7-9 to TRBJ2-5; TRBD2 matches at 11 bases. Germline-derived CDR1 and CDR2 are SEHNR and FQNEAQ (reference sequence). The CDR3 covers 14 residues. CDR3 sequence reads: CVSSLAGGLETQYF. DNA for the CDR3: TGTGTCAGCAGCTTAGCGGGGGGGCTGGAGACCCAGTACTTC.

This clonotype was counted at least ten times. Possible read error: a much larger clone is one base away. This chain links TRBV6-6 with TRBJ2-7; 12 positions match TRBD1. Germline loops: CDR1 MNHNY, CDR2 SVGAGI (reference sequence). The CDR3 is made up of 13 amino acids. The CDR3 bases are TGTGCCGGCAGTGGGGACAGGGGGCACGAGCAGTACTTC. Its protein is CAGSGDRGHEQYF.

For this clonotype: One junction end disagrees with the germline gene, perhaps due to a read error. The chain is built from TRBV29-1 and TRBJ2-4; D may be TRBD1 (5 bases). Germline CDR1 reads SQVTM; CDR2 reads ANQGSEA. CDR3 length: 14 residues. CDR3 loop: CSVELRGLDGIQCF. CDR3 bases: TGCAGCGTTGAACTAAGGGGCCTCGACGGCATTCAGTGCTTC.

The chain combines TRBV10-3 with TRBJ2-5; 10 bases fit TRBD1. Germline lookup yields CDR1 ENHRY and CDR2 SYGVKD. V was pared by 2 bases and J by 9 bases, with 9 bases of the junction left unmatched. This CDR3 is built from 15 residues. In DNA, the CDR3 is TGTGCCATCAGTGAGCTGGACAGGGGGTGTCGGGCCCAGTACTTC. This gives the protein CAISELDRGCRAQYF.

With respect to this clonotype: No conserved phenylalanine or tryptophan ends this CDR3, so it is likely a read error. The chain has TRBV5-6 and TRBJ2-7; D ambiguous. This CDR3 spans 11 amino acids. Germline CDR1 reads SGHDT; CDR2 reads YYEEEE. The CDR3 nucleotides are TGTACCAGCAGCTTGAATCTCGAGCAGTACCTC. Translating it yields CTSSLNLEQYL.

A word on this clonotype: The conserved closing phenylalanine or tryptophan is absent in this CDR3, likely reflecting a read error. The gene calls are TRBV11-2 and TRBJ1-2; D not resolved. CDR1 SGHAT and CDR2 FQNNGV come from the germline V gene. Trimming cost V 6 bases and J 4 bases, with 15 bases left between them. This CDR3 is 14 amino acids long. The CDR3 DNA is TGTGCCAGCAGAGAGAGAGGCACCACCTATGGCTACACCTTG. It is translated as CASRERGTTYGYTL.

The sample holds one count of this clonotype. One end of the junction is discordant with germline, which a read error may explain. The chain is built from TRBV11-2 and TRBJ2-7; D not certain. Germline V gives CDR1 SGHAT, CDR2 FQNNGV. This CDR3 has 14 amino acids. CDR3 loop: CASILTDTAYEQCF. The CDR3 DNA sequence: TGTGCCAGCATCTTAACTGACACTGCCTATGAGCAGTGCTTC.

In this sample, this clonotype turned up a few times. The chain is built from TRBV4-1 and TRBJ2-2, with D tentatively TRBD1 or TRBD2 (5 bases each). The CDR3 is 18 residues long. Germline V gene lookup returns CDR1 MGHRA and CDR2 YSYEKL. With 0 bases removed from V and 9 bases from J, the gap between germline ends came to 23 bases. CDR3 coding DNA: TGCGCCAGCAGCCAAGATCCCCTTCGGGGAGCGGACACACGGGAGCTGTTTTTT. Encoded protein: CASSQDPLRGADTRELFF.

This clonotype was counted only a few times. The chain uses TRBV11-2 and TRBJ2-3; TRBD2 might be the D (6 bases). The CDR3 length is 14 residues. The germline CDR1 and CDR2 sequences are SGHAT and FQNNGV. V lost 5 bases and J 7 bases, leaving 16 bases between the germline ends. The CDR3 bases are TGTGCCAGCAGCCTAGGACCCGGGGGAAATACGCAGTATTTT. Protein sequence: CASSLGPGGNTQYF. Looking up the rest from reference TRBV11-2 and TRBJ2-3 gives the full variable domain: EAGVAQSPRYKIIEKRQSVAFWCNPISGHATLYWYQQILGQGPKLLIQFQNNGVVDDSQLPKDRFSAERLKGVDSTLKIQPAKLEDSAVYLCASSLGPGGNTQYFGPGTRLTVL.

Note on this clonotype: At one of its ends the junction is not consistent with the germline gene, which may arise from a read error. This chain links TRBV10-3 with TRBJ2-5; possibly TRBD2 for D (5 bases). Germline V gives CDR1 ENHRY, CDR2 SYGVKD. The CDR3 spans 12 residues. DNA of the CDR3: TGTGCCATCAGTGGGCGGGTGGAGACCCAATACTTC. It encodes CAISGRVETQYF.

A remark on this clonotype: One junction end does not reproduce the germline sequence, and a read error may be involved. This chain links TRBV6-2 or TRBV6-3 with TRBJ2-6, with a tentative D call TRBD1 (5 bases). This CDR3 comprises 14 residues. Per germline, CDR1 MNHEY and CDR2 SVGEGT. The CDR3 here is CASSYTFGANVLTF. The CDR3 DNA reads TGTGCCAGCAGTTACACCTTTGGGGCCAACGTCCTAACTTTC.

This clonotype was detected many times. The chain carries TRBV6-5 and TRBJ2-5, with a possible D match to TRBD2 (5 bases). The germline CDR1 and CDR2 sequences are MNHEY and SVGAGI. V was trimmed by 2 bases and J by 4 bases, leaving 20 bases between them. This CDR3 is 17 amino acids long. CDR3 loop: CASSYRRSDPEAETQYF. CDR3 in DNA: TGTGCCAGCAGTTACAGAAGGTCGGACCCGGAGGCAGAGACCCAGTACTTC.

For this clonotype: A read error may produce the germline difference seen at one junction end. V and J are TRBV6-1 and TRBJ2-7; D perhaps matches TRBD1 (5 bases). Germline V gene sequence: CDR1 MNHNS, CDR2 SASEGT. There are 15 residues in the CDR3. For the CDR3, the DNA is TGCGCCAGCAGTGAGTCCGAGACAGCGTCCTACGAGCAGTACTTC. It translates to CASSESETASYEQYF.

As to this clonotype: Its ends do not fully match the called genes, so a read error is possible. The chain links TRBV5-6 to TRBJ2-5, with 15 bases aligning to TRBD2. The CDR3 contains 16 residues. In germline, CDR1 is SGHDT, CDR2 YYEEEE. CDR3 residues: CTSSLGGTSGRETQYF. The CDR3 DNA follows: TGTACCAGCAGCTTGGGTGGGACTAGCGGGAGGGAGACCCAGTACTTC.

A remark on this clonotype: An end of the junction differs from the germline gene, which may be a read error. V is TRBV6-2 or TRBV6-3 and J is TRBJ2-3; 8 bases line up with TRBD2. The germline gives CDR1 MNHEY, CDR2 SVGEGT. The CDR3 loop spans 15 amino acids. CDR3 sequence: CTSSSRSGSSDTQYF. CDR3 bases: TGTACCAGCAGTTCCCGCAGCGGGAGCTCAGATACGCAGTATTTT.

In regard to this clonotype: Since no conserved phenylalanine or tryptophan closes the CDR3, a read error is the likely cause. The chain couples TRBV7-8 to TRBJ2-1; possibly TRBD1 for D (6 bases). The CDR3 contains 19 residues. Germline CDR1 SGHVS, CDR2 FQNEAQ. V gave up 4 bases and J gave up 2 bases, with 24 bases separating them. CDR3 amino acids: CASSSYRPLRGKPYNEQFL. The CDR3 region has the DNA TGTGCCAGCAGCTCGTATAGACCTTTGAGGGGGAAACCCTACAATGAGCAGTTCTTA.

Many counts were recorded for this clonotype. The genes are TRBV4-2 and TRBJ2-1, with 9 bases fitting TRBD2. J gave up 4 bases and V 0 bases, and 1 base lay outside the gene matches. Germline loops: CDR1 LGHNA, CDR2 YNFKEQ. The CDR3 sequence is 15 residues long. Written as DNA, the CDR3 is TGTGCCAGCAGCCAAGAGACTAGCGGATACAATGAGCAGTTCTTC. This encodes CASSQETSGYNEQFF.